The TCR beta chain described here comes from a study of cytomegalovirus exposure and HLA in healthy donors. The CDR3 is 15 amino acids. V was clipped by 3 bases and J by 3 bases, with 15 bases between them. Germline values: CDR1 SNHLY, CDR2 FYNNEI. Vbeta (60) and Jbeta (13) primers were used in the PCR. The assay was immunoSEQ multiplex PCR, and TCRdb's table has in-frame clones only and misses some. The sample carries around 50,000 clones, around three quarters recorded once. The source material was PBMCs. The TCR sequence derives from a man aged 25 to 45 in good health and CMV-seropositive. The genes are TRBV2 and TRBJ2-7; D possibly corresponds to TRBD1 (5 bases). The DNA of the CDR3 is TGTGCCAGCAGTGATCGGCGTAGGGGCTACTACGAGCAGTACTTC. It codes for CASSDRRRGYYEQYF.